These 30 T cell receptor beta chains came from one sample sequenced in a study of T-cell reconstitution after alpha-beta-depleted transplantation in children. Unique molecular identifiers featured in how the TCRbeta library was prepared. A single record per CDR3 protein comes from TCRdb applying MiXCR to the PCR reads. The table includes 900,000 or so distinct CDR3 sequences, roughly 15% detected once. Sequenced material: PBMCs, mostly from graft donor cells, taken 360 days after TCRalphabeta/CD19-depleted stem cell transplant. These receptors came from a male patient younger than 18 who had a stem cell transplant for acute lymphoblastic leukemia, so the T cells may come from the graft donor.

At least ten counts were recorded for this clonotype. V gene TRBV28 combines with J gene TRBJ2-3; no definite D call. The V gene lost 5 bases and the J gene lost 7 bases, with 19 bases spanning the gap. The CDR3 has 15 amino acids. Per germline, CDR1 MDHEN and CDR2 SYDVKM. The CDR3 nucleotides read TGTGCCAGCAGTAACCATCTGACACTGCCGCATACGCAGTATTTT. Translating gives CASSNHLTLPHTQYF.

This clonotype was detected only a few times. The rearrangement uses TRBV2 and TRBJ2-1; 7 nucleotides line up with TRBD2. V shed 6 bases and J 2 bases; nucleotides not matched to a gene: 4. This CDR3 region has 14 residues. Looked up from germline, CDR1 is SNHLY and CDR2 is FYNNEI. DNA of the CDR3: TGTGCCAGCAGACCCCGGGGGGCCTACAATGAGCAGTTCTTC. Amino acid sequence: CASRPRGAYNEQFF.

The chain links TRBV5-1 to TRBJ2-1, with D hard to call. The CDR3 is 12 amino acids. The germline V and J ends were trimmed by 4 bases and 13 bases, with 15 bases remaining between them. Germline CDR1 is SGHRS and CDR2 is YFSETQ. CDR3 sequence (DNA): TGCGCCAGCAGCGCAAAACCGGGTCCTCAGTTCTTC. Translated, it gives CASSAKPGPQFF. The variable domain in full, completed from reference TRBV5-1 and TRBJ2-1, reads KAGVTQTPRYLIKTRGQQVTLSCSPISGHRSVSWYQQTPGQGLQFLFEYFSETQRNKGNFPGRFSGRQFSNSRSEMNVSTLELGDSALYLCASSAKPGPQFFGPGTRLTVL.

The rearrangement uses TRBV5-1 and TRBJ2-3; D gene ambiguous. The CDR3 is 14 amino acids. Trimming left V 4 bases short and J 6 bases short, with 15 bases between. Germline V gene lookup returns CDR1 SGHRS and CDR2 YFSETQ. The DNA of the CDR3 is TGCGCCAGCAGCCCTGGACCCGCAGTCGATACGCAGTATTTT. It codes for CASSPGPAVDTQYF.

This clonotype was picked up a small number of times. The V gene is TRBV29-1, the J gene TRBJ1-2; the D gene is possibly TRBD1 (5 bases). The CDR3 is 13 amino acids. The V and J ends lost 5 bases and 4 bases respectively, with 14 bases between them. CDR1 SQVTM and CDR2 ANQGSEA come from the germline V gene. The DNA for the CDR3 is TGCAGCGTTAAGGAGATTGGGGGCTATGGCTACACCTTC. This gives the protein CSVKEIGGYGYTF.

This chain uses TRBV11-2 with TRBJ2-2; 12 bases map to TRBD2. J was trimmed by 5 bases and V by 3 bases; bases with no gene match: 10. From germline, CDR1 is SGHAT and CDR2 FQNNGV. This CDR3 region has 18 residues. As DNA, the CDR3 is TGTGCCAGCAGCTTGATGCGACTAGCGGGGGAACAGACCGGGGAGCTGTTTTTT. It yields the protein CASSLMRLAGEQTGELFF.

This chain connects TRBV7-3 to TRBJ2-7; 12 positions agree with TRBD2. Germline-derived CDR1 and CDR2 are SGHTA and FQGTGA. V gave up 0 bases and J gave up 5 bases; unmatched junction bases: 5. The CDR3 is made up of 16 amino acids. The CDR3 DNA is TGTGCCAGCAGCTTAACGTTGACTAGCGGGAGCCACGAGCAGTACTTC. Amino acids: CASSLTLTSGSHEQYF. Combining the CDR3 with reference TRBV7-3 and TRBJ2-7 gives the whole variable domain GAGVSQTPSNKVTEKGKYVELRCDPISGHTALYWYRQSLGQGPEFLIYFQGTGAADDSGLPNDRFFAVRPEGSVSTLKIQRTERGDSAVYLCASSLTLTSGSHEQYFGPGTRLTVT.

This clonotype was observed at least ten times. The J gene is TRBJ2-5, the V gene TRBV6-1, with 9 bases matching TRBD2. The CDR3 is 13 residues long. V was pared by 4 bases and J by 4 bases, with 1 base of the junction left unmatched. The V gene's germline CDR1 is MNHNS and CDR2 SASEGT. CDR3 sequence: CASSATSGETQYF. CDR3 DNA sequence: TGTGCCAGCAGTGCGACTAGCGGAGAGACCCAGTACTTC.

This clonotype came up many times. V and J are TRBV4-1 and TRBJ1-1; D unresolved. Trimming shortened V by 0 bases and J by 0 bases, and 5 bases separated the two germline ends. Germline V gene data show CDR1 as MGHRA and CDR2 as YSYEKL. There are 14 residues in the CDR3. The CDR3 DNA follows: TGCGCCAGCAGCCAAGATCGGGTGAACACTGAAGCTTTCTTT. As protein: CASSQDRVNTEAFF.

In this sample, this clonotype turned up a few times. This chain connects TRBV6-1 to TRBJ2-3, with 10 positions matching TRBD1. The germline V gene has CDR1 MNHNS and CDR2 SASEGT. The CDR3 totals 15 residues. J lost 0 bases, V lost 6 bases, and 3 bases had no gene match. CDR3 protein: CASRDRGGSTDTQYF. CDR3 coding DNA: TGTGCCAGCAGGGACAGGGGGGGCAGCACAGATACGCAGTATTTT.

This clonotype was seen only a few times. The CDR3 DNA follows: TGTGCCAGCAGCTCCGGGACGCTAAGGGGGGAGCAGTACTTC. Protein: CASSSGTLRGEQYF. The chain combines TRBV7-3 with TRBJ2-7, with D maybe TRBD1 (6 bases). From germline, CDR1 is SGHTA and CDR2 FQGTGA. Trimming cost V 4 bases and J 7 bases, with 17 bases left between them. The CDR3 spans 14 residues. Looking up the rest from reference TRBV7-3 and TRBJ2-7 gives the full variable domain: GAGVSQTPSNKVTEKGKYVELRCDPISGHTALYWYRQSLGQGPEFLIYFQGTGAADDSGLPNDRFFAVRPEGSVSTLKIQRTERGDSAVYLCASSSGTLRGEQYFGPGTRLTVT.

This clonotype was picked up a small number of times. The chain uses TRBV5-1 and TRBJ2-1; 11 bases agree with TRBD2. The J segment lost 2 bases and the V segment lost 4 bases, leaving 11 bases of the junction unmatched. This CDR3 is built from 18 residues. Germline V lookup: CDR1 SGHRS, CDR2 YFSETQ. The CDR3 sequence: CASSHGSGRGGPYNEQFF. CDR3 in DNA: TGCGCCAGCAGCCACGGTAGCGGGAGGGGGGGGCCCTACAATGAGCAGTTCTTC.

The V and J genes are TRBV6-1 and TRBJ2-7; D gene uncertain. Germline values: CDR1 MNHNS, CDR2 SASEGT. The CDR3 loop spans 14 amino acids. V lost 1 base to trimming and J lost 3 bases, with 10 bases between them. The CDR3 sequence: CASSEGSSGYEQYF. Here the CDR3 DNA reads TGTGCCAGCAGTGAAGGGAGTAGTGGCTACGAGCAGTACTTC.

This chain joins TRBV20-1 and TRBJ1-4; TRBD1 is a possible D gene (6 bases). The CDR3 is 19 amino acids. The ends were cut back, 1 base at V and 0 bases at J, with 21 bases in the middle. CDR1 DFQATT and CDR2 SNEGSKA come from the germline V gene (reference sequence). As DNA, the CDR3 is TGCAGTGCTAGAGGAGGAGGCAGGGGCGTAGGGTCAACTAATGAAAAACTGTTTTTT. Translation: CSARGGGRGVGSTNEKLFF.

This clonotype was recorded many times. The CDR3 nucleotides read TGCGCCAGCAGCTTGGGGGACAGGGTCGGCACTGAAGCTTTCTTT. This sequence encodes CASSLGDRVGTEAFF. V gene TRBV5-1 combines with J gene TRBJ1-1, with 9 bases aligning to TRBD1. Trimming removed 0 bases from V and 4 bases from J; junction bases left unmatched: 4. Germline loops: CDR1 SGHRS, CDR2 YFSETQ. The CDR3 has 15 residues. The full variable domain, completed using reference TRBV5-1 and TRBJ1-1, is KAGVTQTPRYLIKTRGQQVTLSCSPISGHRSVSWYQQTPGQGLQFLFEYFSETQRNKGNFPGRFSGRQFSNSRSEMNVSTLELGDSALYLCASSLGDRVGTEAFFGQGTRLTVV.

To note about this clonotype: Being one base from a much bigger clone, this may be a read error. The CDR3 DNA reads as TGCAGTGCTAGATCCTGCTACACCTTC. It codes for CSARSCYTF. The chain is built from TRBV20-1 and TRBJ1-2; D ambiguous. V gave up 2 bases and J gave up 9 bases, with 4 bases separating them. The V gene's germline CDR1 is DFQATT and CDR2 SNEGSKA (reference sequence). The CDR3 sequence is 9 residues long.

This clonotype was observed many times. The genes are TRBV6-5 and TRBJ2-7, with D possibly TRBD1 on 6 matching bases. The V and J ends lost 2 bases and 1 base respectively, with 9 bases between them. The CDR3 is 14 residues long. Germline lookup yields CDR1 MNHEY and CDR2 SVGAGI. Here the CDR3 DNA reads TGTGCCAGCAGTTACGACAGGCCTTCCTACGAGCAGTACTTC. As protein: CASSYDRPSYEQYF.

This chain uses TRBV20-1 with TRBJ2-3; D possibly corresponds to TRBD1 (6 bases). Germline loops: CDR1 DFQATT, CDR2 SNEGSKA (reference sequence). Trimming stripped 4 bases from V and 4 bases from J, with 18 bases between. There are 15 residues in the CDR3. The chain's CDR3 is CSAIAPLQGADTQYF. As DNA, the CDR3 is TGCAGTGCTATCGCCCCCCTACAGGGCGCAGATACGCAGTATTTT.

The rearrangement joins TRBV18 to TRBJ2-7, with D perhaps TRBD2 (6 bases). Germline values: CDR1 KGHSH, CDR2 LQKENI. The ends were cut back, 8 bases at V and 2 bases at J, with 13 bases in the middle. This CDR3 has 13 residues. Written as DNA, the CDR3 is TGTGCCAGCCACCCGGCGGGAACCTACGAGCAGTACTTC. This gives the protein CASHPAGTYEQYF.

This clonotype occurred a few times. V and J are TRBV9 and TRBJ2-7, with D maybe TRBD1 (6 bases). CDR1 and CDR2 (germline): SGDLS, YYNGEE. The CDR3 is 14 residues long. The V and J ends lost 0 bases and 3 bases respectively, with 10 bases between them. The CDR3 region has the DNA TGTGCCAGCAGCGTAGAGGGGGACCTCTACGAGCAGTACTTC. Translating gives CASSVEGDLYEQYF.

V gene TRBV10-3 combines with J gene TRBJ2-1, with TRBD2 matching over 14 bases. This CDR3 is built from 13 residues. Germline CDR1 ENHRY, CDR2 SYGVKD. The V and J ends lost 8 bases and 8 bases, in that order; junction bases with no gene match: 2. The CDR3 loop reads CAIGLAGGYEQFF. DNA of the CDR3: TGTGCCATCGGACTAGCGGGAGGATATGAGCAGTTCTTC.

Many counts were recorded for this clonotype. The chain employs TRBV29-1 and TRBJ2-3; D perhaps matches TRBD2 (6 bases). Between the trimmed V and J ends, which lost 8 bases and 13 bases, there was a span of 19 bases. Germline loops: CDR1 SQVTM, CDR2 ANQGSEA. The CDR3 is made up of 11 amino acids. The CDR3 DNA sequence: TGCAGCCTCCGAATCGGGGGTGTAGAGTATTTT. Translated, it gives CSLRIGGVEYF.

The chain has TRBV2 and TRBJ2-3; D assignment may be TRBD1 or TRBD2 (5 bases each). Trimming took off 5 bases at V and 1 base at J, with 13 bases between the two ends. Germline lookup yields CDR1 SNHLY and CDR2 FYNNEI. This CDR3 is built from 15 residues. The CDR3 sequence is CASSHQGARTDTQYF. In nucleotides, the CDR3 is TGTGCCAGCAGTCACCAGGGAGCCCGCACAGATACGCAGTATTTT.

This clonotype has only a few counts. The chain combines TRBV4-2 with TRBJ2-1, with 13 bases fitting TRBD2. With 0 bases clipped from V and 5 bases from J, the junction kept 4 bases outside the gene matches. This CDR3 is built from 17 residues. Germline V gene lookup returns CDR1 LGHNA and CDR2 YNFKEQ. DNA for the CDR3: TGTGCCAGCAGCCAAGAAAGGGGACTAGCGGGGCACAATGAGCAGTTCTTC. Its translation is CASSQERGLAGHNEQFF.

This clonotype turned up a few times. The chain is built from TRBV6-5 and TRBJ2-1; the D is unclear. CDR3 length equals 14 residues. The V end was cut by 0 bases, the J end by 4 bases, with 7 bases between. Germline lookup yields CDR1 MNHEY and CDR2 SVGAGI. The CDR3 DNA sequence: TGTGCCAGCAGTTACTCGAGGCCTTACAATGAGCAGTTCTTC. As protein: CASSYSRPYNEQFF.

This clonotype has just a few counts. This sequence joins TRBV11-2 and TRBJ2-6; 8 nucleotides align to TRBD1. This CDR3 is built from 19 residues. The germline V gene encodes CDR1 SGHAT and CDR2 FQNNGV. V lost 6 bases, J lost 4 bases, and 17 bases stayed unmatched. CDR3 loop: CASSASGRGLSSGANVLTF. CDR3 nucleotide sequence: TGTGCCAGCAGTGCCTCGGGCAGGGGGCTATCCTCCGGGGCCAACGTCCTGACTTTC.

This clonotype was detected a few times. The V and J genes are TRBV4-1 and TRBJ1-1; the D gene is possibly TRBD1 (6 bases). This CDR3 contains 16 residues. Germline V gene data show CDR1 as MGHRA and CDR2 as YSYEKL. V shed 2 bases and J shed 4 bases, with 17 bases lying between them. CDR3 region: CASSQLDRFGGTEAFF. The CDR3, as DNA: TGCGCCAGCAGCCAACTAGACAGGTTCGGGGGCACTGAAGCTTTCTTT.

The V call is TRBV5-1, the J call TRBJ2-7, with 7 bases fitting TRBD2. V lost 5 bases, J lost 3 bases, and 8 bases stayed unmatched. The CDR3 has 14 amino acids. The germline V gene encodes CDR1 SGHRS and CDR2 YFSETQ. CDR3 amino acids: CASRSTRGYYEQYF. The CDR3 coding sequence is TGCGCCAGCAGGTCGACGCGGGGGTACTACGAGCAGTACTTC.

This clonotype appeared many times. The V call is TRBV9, the J call TRBJ1-1; D is unresolved. CDR3 size: 15 residues. The V gene lost 0 bases and the J gene lost 1 base, with 10 bases spanning the gap. Germline loops: CDR1 SGDLS, CDR2 YYNGEE. CDR3 sequence: CASSVEGHGNTEAFF. CDR3 in DNA: TGTGCCAGCAGCGTAGAAGGGCATGGGAACACTGAAGCTTTCTTT. The complete variable domain, with remaining parts taken from reference TRBV9 and TRBJ1-1, reads DSGVTQTPKHLITATGQRVTLRCSPRSGDLSVYWYQQSLDQGLQFLIQYYNGEERAKGNILERFSAQQFPDLHSELNLSSLELGDSALYFCASSVEGHGNTEAFFGQGTRLTVV.

This clonotype was picked up a small number of times. The CDR3 region has the DNA TGTGCCAGCTGGTCTTTGGTGGCTGGAAACACCATATATTTT. It yields the protein CASWSLVAGNTIYF. V and J are TRBV12-3 or TRBV12-4 and TRBJ1-3; D call uncertain. The ends were cut back, 8 bases at V and 2 bases at J, with 13 bases in the middle. The CDR3 sequence is 14 residues long.